The rows below give T cell receptor beta chains drawn from one sample of a study of cytomegalovirus exposure and HLA in healthy donors. Data came from immunoSEQ multiplex PCR; TCRdb stores just in-frame clones and leaves some out. The sample consists of about 170,000 clones, about 85% of them appearing once. Sequencing used PBMCs. These receptors were collected from a man between 18 and 35 years old in good health and CMV-seropositive. Both conserved end residues are part of each CDR3. The order of the fields is J gene, V gene, clone size, CDR3 protein. A row's size may be missing; if present it is once, few, many or a size class.

TRBJ1-2 TRBV18 NA CASSPGEYGYTF
TRBJ2-1 TRBV6-4 NA CASSPGPRSYNEQFF
TRBJ2-7 TRBV7-9 NA CASSGGGTTYEQYF
TRBJ1-2 TRBV7-8 once CASSFVEGVDGYTF
TRBJ1-2 TRBV6-5 NA CASSYGTGAGYGYTF
TRBJ2-3 TRBV4-3 once CASSQKSGGAGTDTQYF
TRBJ2-7 TRBV7-8 NA CASSERRVGQGGSYEQYF
TRBJ1-1 TRBV18 NA CASSGKSMNTEAFF
TRBJ1-1 TRBV14 NA CASSPSMNTEAFF
TRBJ1-5 TRBV19 NA CASSDRDYGNQPQHF
TRBJ1-2 TRBV29-1 NA CSVRGGSTNYGYTF
TRBJ1-1 TRBV7-2 NA CASSQEGVFGTEAFF
TRBJ2-7 TRBV7-9 NA CASTLSGDSYEQYF
TRBJ2-3 TRBV4-1 once CASSQEAGGTDTQYF
TRBJ2-1 TRBV4-3 NA CASSQDPPSGGDNEQFF
TRBJ1-5 TRBV30 medium-sized CAWSSGTGGIQPQHF
TRBJ2-3 TRBV4-3 NA CASSQRLFLEGPSTDTQYF
TRBJ2-3 TRBV11-3 NA CASRIARADTQYF
TRBJ2-3 TRBV7-8 NA CASSLARPGDTQYF
TRBJ1-2 TRBV7-9 NA CASSSGGTHYGYTF
TRBJ2-3 TRBV7-6 NA CASSLAGGPADTQYF
TRBJ2-2 TRBV9 NA CASSYQSTGELFF
TRBJ1-2 TRBV29-1 NA CSAEGAQGSEGTDGYTF
TRBJ2-7 TRBV4-3 NA CASSQDFIGRAAGVYEQYF
TRBJ2-1 TRBV18 NA CASSPFGGGANNEQFF
TRBJ2-1 TRBV11-2 NA CASSLRAPGNEQFF
TRBJ1-1 TRBV30 NA CAWSRGGATEAFF
TRBJ2-7 TRBV5-1 NA CASRPGTAVYEQYF
TRBJ1-5 TRBV6-6 NA CAGANSNQPQHF
TRBJ2-7 TRBV27 NA CASSFGTGSPTYEQYF
TRBJ1-6 TRBV27 NA CASSLVASPLHF
TRBJ1-4 TRBV5-1 NA CASSLWQGDEKLFF
TRBJ2-7 TRBV6-5 NA CASRLGRTSSYEQYF
TRBJ1-1 TRBV27 NA CASRKTGNTEAFF
TRBJ2-5 TRBV9 NA CASSVPGQGTETQYF
TRBJ1-1 TRBV5-1 once CASSWDRVNTEAFF
TRBJ2-7 TRBV4-1 NA CASSPTSGGYSYEQYF
TRBJ1-1 TRBV6-5 NA CASSVTGNTEAFF
TRBJ2-6 TRBV11-2 NA CASSSYLAGGLGANGLTF
TRBJ2-2 TRBV27 NA CASSPRAGADLGELFF
TRBJ2-1 TRBV30 once CAWSVASGGADEQFF
TRBJ2-1 TRBV5-1 NA CASSFSSGSYNEQFF
TRBJ2-5 TRBV5-1 NA CASSPAGRQETQYF
TRBJ2-7 TRBV4-3 few CASSQTGTSGGTNEQYF
TRBJ2-1 TRBV7-9 NA CASTTPGWGQFF
TRBJ1-2 TRBV27 NA CASSSTGVRGYTF
TRBJ1-1 TRBV11-2 NA CASSLVPGVAFF
TRBJ1-1 TRBV5-4 NA CASSPTTGVEAFF
TRBJ2-3 TRBV2 NA CASSEGVAGDRDTQYF
TRBJ2-5 TRBV14 NA CASSTSGGYEQYF